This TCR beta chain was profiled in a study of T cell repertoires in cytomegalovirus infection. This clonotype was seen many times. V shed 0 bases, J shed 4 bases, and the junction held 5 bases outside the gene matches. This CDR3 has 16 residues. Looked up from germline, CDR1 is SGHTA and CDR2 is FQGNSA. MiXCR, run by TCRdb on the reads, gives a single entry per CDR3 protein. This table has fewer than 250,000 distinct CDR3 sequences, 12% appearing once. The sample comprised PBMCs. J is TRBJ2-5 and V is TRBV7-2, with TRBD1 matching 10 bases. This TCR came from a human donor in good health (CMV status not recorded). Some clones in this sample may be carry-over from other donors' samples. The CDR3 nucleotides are TGTGCCAGCAGCTTAGCGGGTGGACAGGGGGGAGAGACCCAGTACTTC. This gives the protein CASSLAGGQGGETQYF.